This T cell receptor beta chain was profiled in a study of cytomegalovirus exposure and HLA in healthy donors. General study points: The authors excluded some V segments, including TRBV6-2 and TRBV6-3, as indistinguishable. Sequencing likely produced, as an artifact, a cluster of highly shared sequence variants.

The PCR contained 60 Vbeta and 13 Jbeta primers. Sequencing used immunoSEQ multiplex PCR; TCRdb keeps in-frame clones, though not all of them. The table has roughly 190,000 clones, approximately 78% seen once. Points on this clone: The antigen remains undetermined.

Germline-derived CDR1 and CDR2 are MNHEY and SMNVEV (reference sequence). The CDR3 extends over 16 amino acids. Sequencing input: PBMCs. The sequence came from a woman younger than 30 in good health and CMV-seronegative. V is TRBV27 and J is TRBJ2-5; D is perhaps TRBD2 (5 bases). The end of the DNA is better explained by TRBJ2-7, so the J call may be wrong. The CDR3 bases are TGTGCCAGCAGTTTATCCCGGGGTCACTTCTCCTACGAGCAGTACTTC. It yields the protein CASSLSRGHFSYEQYF.